What follows are 2 T cell receptor beta chains derived from one specimen sequenced in a study of blood T cells in healthy people across ages. Combining a sample-barcoded 5' primer with a J-beta primer mix, a second PCR ran for roughly 7 to 11 cycles. In TCRdb, the 5' RACE reads were re-called with MiXCR into one record per CDR3 protein. Here the sample spans around 1,600,000 distinct CDR3 sequences, approximately 42% being singletons. The source material was blood. The receptor set was obtained from a woman under 30 in good health.

In DNA, the CDR3 is TGTGCCAGCGGGCCAGGGGGCGCAGATACGCAGTATTTT. This sequence encodes CASGPGGADTQYF. The gene calls are TRBV27 and TRBJ2-3; 8 bases agree with TRBD1. Germline trimming cut 8 bases from V and 4 bases from J; bases unmatched to any gene: 5. The CDR3 consists of 13 residues. Per the germline V gene, CDR1 is MNHEY and CDR2 is SMNVEV (reference sequence).

This clonotype was found a few times. The CDR3 coding sequence is TGTGCCAGCTCACCACCGGTCCGGGACAGGATGGGGGAGACCCAGTACTTC. Amino acids: CASSPPVRDRMGETQYF. V usage is TRBV18 and J usage is TRBJ2-5, with 8 nucleotides matching TRBD1. The V segment lost 0 bases and the J segment 5 bases; nucleotides outside the gene matches: 11. CDR3 length equals 17 residues. The germline V gene has CDR1 KGHSH and CDR2 LQKENI.